This is a list of T cell receptor beta chains from one sample in a study of blood T cell repertoires in COVID-19. TCRdb's copy holds only in-frame clones and misses some; the assay was immunoSEQ multiplex PCR. Here the sample spans about 72,000 clones, around 90% being singletons. Source material: peripheral blood. These TCRs come from a man in his forties or fifties with acute or convalescent COVID-19. CDR3s include the opening cysteine and the closing phenylalanine or tryptophan. The order of the fields is clone size, J gene, D gene, V gene, CDR3 protein, CDR3 DNA. The D gene is left open where the match is weak. Rows give clone size only sometimes, using once, few, many, or a class for an expanded clone.

NA TRBJ1-2 NA TRBV10-1 CASSDSTDNYGYTF TGCGCCAGCAGTGACTCCACAGACAACTATGGCTACACCTTC
NA TRBJ2-3 TRBD2 TRBV5-1 CASSLVAGAGNTQYF TGCGCCAGCAGCTTGGTAGCGGGGGCGGGTAATACGCAGTATTTT
NA TRBJ1-4 TRBD1 TRBV6-1 CASSERGLAEKLFF TGTGCCAGCAGTGAAAGGGGGCTAGCTGAAAAACTGTTTTTT
NA TRBJ2-3 TRBD2 TRBV11-2 CASSIGLAGGYSTDTQYF TGTGCCAGCAGCATCGGACTAGCGGGGGGGTATAGCACAGATACGCAGTATTTT
NA TRBJ2-3 NA TRBV14 CASSQLLTPSTDTQYF TGTGCCAGCAGCCAACTTTTGACACCGAGCACAGATACGCAGTATTTT
NA TRBJ1-3 NA TRBV11-2 CASSLERAGNTIYF TGTGCCAGCAGCTTAGAGAGGGCTGGAAACACCATATATTTT
NA TRBJ1-2 NA TRBV6-5 CASSSTGTGYTF TGTGCCAGCAGTTCAACAGGGACTGGCTACACCTTC
NA TRBJ1-6 TRBD1 TRBV11-2 CASSLGQDNSPLHF TGTGCCAGCAGCCTGGGACAGGATAATTCACCCCTCCACTTT
once TRBJ1-1 NA TRBV12-3/TRBV12-4 CASSFQENTEAFF TGTGCCAGCAGTTTTCAGGAGAACACTGAAGCTTTCTTT
NA TRBJ1-1 NA TRBV7-9 CASSLPTMNTEAFF TGTGCCAGCAGCTTGCCGACAATGAACACTGAAGCTTTCTTT
NA TRBJ1-5 TRBD1 TRBV7-6 CASSLGQGWNQPQHF TGTGCCAGCAGCTTGGGACAGGGCTGGAATCAGCCCCAGCATTTT